This TCR beta chain was captured in a study of cytomegalovirus exposure and HLA in healthy donors. Whole-study results and caveats: Excluded were some V segments that proved indistinguishable, including TRBV6-2 and TRBV6-3. More clonal expansion characterized HLA-associated TCR beta chains than equally common others in a later analysis.

The CDR3 is 13 amino acids. From germline, CDR1 is MDHEN and CDR2 SYDVKM. The junction had 4 bases not matched to a gene; V was cut back by 8 bases and J by 9 bases. To note about this clone: Its antigen is still unknown.

PCR employed 60 Vbeta and 13 Jbeta primers. TCRdb keeps only in-frame clones here, not all; method: immunoSEQ multiplex PCR. The table lists about 93,000 clones, about four fifths of them singletons, with about 3% in the top ten. This TCR derives from a woman aged 40 to 49 in good health and CMV-seronegative. This chain links TRBV28 with TRBJ2-1, with TRBD2 matching over 13 bases. Specimen: PBMCs. The CDR3 nucleotides read TGTGCCAGCGGACTAGCGGGAGTAGGTGAGCAGTTCTTC. This translates into CASGLAGVGEQFF.